The rows below give T cell receptor beta chains drawn from one sample of a study of naive and memory T cell subsets. A single record per CDR3 protein comes from TCRdb applying MiXCR to the UMI-ligation and nested PCR reads. The sample includes roughly 80,000 distinct CDR3 sequences, about 10% of them seen just once. Sample: naive CD8+ T cells from blood. All receptors come from a human donor in good health. The CDR3 runs from the conserved cysteine through the conserved F or W. D genes are given only for firm matches. Clone size, where shown, is once, few, many, or a class for clones that have expanded.

>TRBV6-1|12|many|TRBJ1-2|TRBD1
TGTGCCAGCGGGGGACAGGTGCATGGCTACACCTTC
CASGGQVHGYTF
>TRBV11-2|18|many|TRBJ2-2|TRBD2
TGTGCCAGCAGCCCTTTATTAGCGGGAGGGCCTCTCACCGGGGAGCTGTTTTTT
CASSPLLAGGPLTGELFF
>TRBV20-1|16|NA|TRBJ1-5|TRBD1
TGCAGTGGACGTGGACCAGGGGGAATTGACTATCAGCCCCAGCATTTT
CSGRGPGGIDYQPQHF
>TRBV28|17|NA|TRBJ1-1|NA
TGTGCCAGCGGGGGACATCGAAGAAGTATCGGGAGCACTGAAGCTTTCTTT
CASGGHRRSIGSTEAFF
>TRBV6-1|15|many|TRBJ2-1|NA
TGTGCCAGCACTCCGGACTGGGACTTCTACAATGAGCAGTTCTTC
CASTPDWDFYNEQFF
>TRBV28|14|few|TRBJ1-1|NA
TGTGCCAGCAGTTTAGTAAAAGGCGGCACTGAAGCTTTCTTT
CASSLVKGGTEAFF
>TRBV4-1|14|NA|TRBJ2-1|NA
TGCGCCAGCAGCCAAGATCCCGGGGGCAATGAGCAGTTCTTC
CASSQDPGGNEQFF
>TRBV11-2|16|once|TRBJ2-1|TRBD1
TGTGCCAGCAGCTTTAGGGCCAGACAGGGATACAATGAGCAGTTCTTC
CASSFRARQGYNEQFF
>TRBV25-1|16|few|TRBJ2-2|NA
TGTGCCAGCAGTGAATCAGACCCAACCGACACCGGGGAGCTGTTTTTT
CASSESDPTDTGELFF
>TRBV20-1|16|many|TRBJ2-4|TRBD2
TGCAGTGCTAGAGATCTTCGGGGGGGGAGCAAAAACATTCAGTACTTC
CSARDLRGGSKNIQYF
>TRBV3-1|15|NA|TRBJ1-5|NA
TGTGCCAGCAGCCAAGAGACGGGTTCTAATCAGCCCCAGCATTTT
CASSQETGSNQPQHF
>TRBV23-1|17|NA|TRBJ2-3|NA
TGCGCCAGCAGTCAACAAGCCAGGGGGGACGGCACAGATACGCAGTATTTT
CASSQQARGDGTDTQYF
>TRBV25-1|14|many|TRBJ2-1|TRBD1
TGTGCCAGCGGAGAACCGGGACAGACCAATGAGCAGTTCTTC
CASGEPGQTNEQFF
>TRBV6-5|15|NA|TRBJ2-1|TRBD1
TGTGCCAGCAGCCATGGACAGGGCTGGGGGGAGTGGCAGTTCTTC
CASSHGQGWGEWQFF
>TRBV2|15|NA|TRBJ1-4|TRBD1
TGTGCCAGCAGCCAGGGGACAGACCATAATGAAAAACTGTTTTTT
CASSQGTDHNEKLFF
>TRBV6-2/TRBV6-3|17|NA|TRBJ2-1|TRBD2
TGTGCCAGCAGTTACTTCATCCTAGCGGGAGTAGAAAATGAGCAGTTCTTC
CASSYFILAGVENEQFF
>TRBV5-4|17|many|TRBJ2-3|NA
TGTGCCAGCAGCTTGGCCTTTTCGACGAGAAACACAGATACGCAGTATTTT
CASSLAFSTRNTDTQYF
>TRBV6-5|16|many|TRBJ2-5|TRBD2
TGTGCCAGCAGTTTCCCGGGACTAGCGGGAGAAGAGACCCAGTACTTC
CASSFPGLAGEETQYF
>TRBV27|13|many|TRBJ2-1|NA
TGTGCCAGCAGTCTGCGGATTTACAATGAGCAGTTCTTC
CASSLRIYNEQFF
>TRBV28|13|few|TRBJ2-7|NA
TGTGCCAGCAGTTTAGCTGCGCTGAACGAGCAGTACTTC
CASSLAALNEQYF
>TRBV4-1|15|few|TRBJ2-7|NA
TGCGCCAGCAGCCAAGTTCTTGGTGGCTCCTACGAGCAGTACTTC
CASSQVLGGSYEQYF
>TRBV20-1|14|NA|TRBJ1-1|TRBD1
TGCAGTCCGGGGGACAGGGGGCGAAACACTGAAGCTTTCTTT
CSPGDRGRNTEAFF
>TRBV6-1|16|few|TRBJ2-3|TRBD1
TGTGCCAGCAGTGGGTGGACAGGGATGTTGGCAGATACGCAGTATTTT
CASSGWTGMLADTQYF